This T cell receptor (beta chain) was sequenced during a study of early T cells in non-severe SARS-CoV-2 infection. Study information: Sequenced material consisted of bulk RNA (from unsorted whole blood), and chains were unpaired.

Trimming cost V 7 bases and J 8 bases; bases outside gene matches: 7. In germline, CDR1 is MDHEN, CDR2 SYDVKM. CDR3 size: 14 residues. This clonotype was seen a handful of times. TCRdb itself ran the 5' RACE reads through MiXCR, one entry per CDR3 protein. Of about 77,000 distinct CDR3 sequences in the sample, about a sixth were seen once. J is TRBJ2-1 and V is TRBV28, with 11 bases that match TRBD2. The TCR originated in an adult who was a healthcare worker with PCR-confirmed SARS-CoV-2 infection or an uninfected control (not recorded which). Sequencing was carried out using whole blood. CDR3 residues: CASTGTSGKDEQFF. The CDR3 DNA sequence: TGTGCCAGCACCGGGACTAGCGGTAAGGATGAGCAGTTCTTC.